This is a list of T cell receptor beta chains from one sample in a study of PD-L1 blockade in urothelial cancer. Profiling relied on immunoSEQ multiplex PCR, and the TCRdb table lists in-frame clones only, not all of them. Among over 45,000 clones listed, roughly 84% were seen once. The sequenced sample was PBMCs, obtained around atezolizumab (anti-PD-L1) treatment. The receptors shown here come from a man in his fifties or sixties with urothelial cancer. Both conserved end residues are part of each CDR3. A D gene is named only where the DNA matches it firmly. The size entry is marked missing in some rows and otherwise reads once, few, many or a size class.

d_call,v_call,clone_size,j_call,cdr3_nt,cdr3_aa
TRBD2,TRBV19,.,TRBJ2-7,TGTGCCAGTAGTATAGCCCGGGAGCGGGGGAGTTACGAGCAGTACTTC,CASSIARERGSYEQYF
.,TRBV6-6,.,TRBJ1-3,TGTGCCAGCAGTTACTTAGTCGCCTCTGGAAACACCATATATTTT,CASSYLVASGNTIYF
.,TRBV7-8,.,TRBJ2-7,TGTGCCAGCAGTCTAAGGGGGACCTACGAGCAGTACTTC,CASSLRGTYEQYF
.,TRBV6-1,.,TRBJ1-4,TGTGCCAGCAGTGAACGGGCAGGGGCGAATGAAAAACTGTTTTTT,CASSERAGANEKLFF
.,TRBV12-2,.,TRBJ1-2,TGTGCAAGTCGCTTAACCCAGCCTATCCCGGTTCGGGGCTATGGCTACACCTTC,CASRLTQPIPVRGYGYTF
.,TRBV4-3,.,TRBJ2-7,TGCGCCAGCAGCCAAGAAACCAGGGGCGGCGAGCAGTACTTC,CASSQETRGGEQYF
.,TRBV11-2,.,TRBJ2-1,TGTGCCAGCAGCTTACAAGGCAGGGGAGTTTTTCATGAGCAGTTCTTC,CASSLQGRGVFHEQFF
TRBD1,TRBV6-1,few,TRBJ1-6,TGTGCCAGCAGTGAGCAGGGGGCAAAGAATTCACCCCTCCACTTT,CASSEQGAKNSPLHF
.,TRBV4-2,few,TRBJ1-2,TGTGCCAGCAGCCAAGAGAGCTCCTACACCTTC,CASSQESSYTF
TRBD1,TRBV5-1,.,TRBJ2-1,TGCGCCAGCAGCTTGGCCAGTGACAGGGGAGTTTTTGAGCAGTTCTTC,CASSLASDRGVFEQFF
TRBD1,TRBV9,.,TRBJ2-2,TGTGCCAGCAGCGTAGAAGCAGGGGGCAACACCGGGGAGCTGTTTTTT,CASSVEAGGNTGELFF
.,TRBV11-3,.,TRBJ1-5,TGTGCCAGCAGCTCACCCGGTTGGGCATTTAGCAATCAGCCCCAGCATTTT,CASSSPGWAFSNQPQHF
TRBD2,TRBV19,.,TRBJ2-1,TGTGCCAGTAGTATAGACCGGGGGGTCCCCAACAATGAGCAGTTCTTC,CASSIDRGVPNNEQFF
TRBD1,TRBV19,.,TRBJ2-1,TGTGCCAGTATACCCGACAGGGCCTCCTACAATGAGCAGTTCTTC,CASIPDRASYNEQFF
.,TRBV18,few,TRBJ2-5,TGTGCCAGCTCATCCCGGGACAAAGAGCGGGAGACCCAGTACTTC,CASSSRDKERETQYF
TRBD1,TRBV28,.,TRBJ1-3,TGTGCCAGCAGTGCCCCTGGACAGGGCAACACCATATATTTT,CASSAPGQGNTIYF
.,TRBV6-6,.,TRBJ1-2,TGTGCCAGCAGTCCTAACAGGGAACTATATGGCTACACCTTC,CASSPNRELYGYTF
TRBD2,TRBV9,.,TRBJ2-1,TGTGCCAGCAATAGCGGGGGGGCCTGGAATGAGCAGTTCTTC,CASNSGGAWNEQFF
TRBD1,TRBV5-1,.,TRBJ1-1,TGCGCCAGCAGCACGACAGGGGGTATGAACACTGAAGCTTTCTTT,CASSTTGGMNTEAFF
.,TRBV5-1,once,TRBJ2-2,TGCGCCAGCAGCTACGGGTCCACCGGGGAGCTGTTTTTT,CASSYGSTGELFF
TRBD1,TRBV6-5,.,TRBJ1-2,TGTGCCAGCAGAAGGGGACAGAATTATGGCTACACCTTC,CASRRGQNYGYTF
TRBD1,TRBV6-5,.,TRBJ1-2,TGTGCCAGCAGGAAAGATAACAGGGGGCGTGATGGCTACACCTTC,CASRKDNRGRDGYTF
.,TRBV7-2,.,TRBJ2-7,TGTGCCAGCAGCCCCCCTAGCTTCTCCGAGCAGTACTTC,CASSPPSFSEQYF